A selection of T cell receptor beta chains follows, all from one sample in a study of low-dose radiotherapy and immunotherapy resistance in tumors. MiXCR, run by TCRdb on the reads, gives a single entry per CDR3 protein. Among roughly 100,000 distinct CDR3 sequences listed, 20% to 25% were seen once. The input for sequencing was PBMCs, taken after low-dose radiotherapy plus immunotherapy. The source of these receptors is a female donor with ovarian cancer. Both conserved end residues are part of each CDR3. Fields, in order: V gene, D gene, J gene, clone size, CDR3 DNA, CDR3 protein. D genes are given only for firm matches. Only part of the rows carry a size: once, few, many, or a class if the clone is expanded.

>TRBV5-1|NA|TRBJ2-2|NA
TGCGCCAGCAGCCCGGACAGCGACAACGAGGAGCTGTTTTTT
CASSPDSDNEELFF
>TRBV5-1|TRBD2|TRBJ2-1|many
TGCGCCAGCAGCGGTAGCGGGACGACCTACAATGAGCAGTTCTTC
CASSGSGTTYNEQFF
>TRBV5-1|TRBD1|TRBJ1-1|many
TGCGCCAGCAGCTCTCTCGGGACAGAGAACACTGAAGCTTTCTTT
CASSSLGTENTEAFF
>TRBV28|TRBD1|TRBJ2-2|many
TGTGCCAGCGCCCATCGGACAGGGAACACCGGGGAGCTGTTTTTT
CASAHRTGNTGELFF
>TRBV9|NA|TRBJ2-2|NA
TGTGCCAGCAGCCTTCGGGCCACCGGGGAGCTGTTTTTT
CASSLRATGELFF
>TRBV7-2|TRBD2|TRBJ2-5|many
TGTGCCAGCAGCTCCCCGGGACTAGCGGGAGTGCCGACCCAGTACTTC
CASSSPGLAGVPTQYF
>TRBV5-3|TRBD1|TRBJ1-1|many
TGTGCCAGCAGCCTTACAGGGGGGACTGAAGCTTTCTTT
CASSLTGGTEAFF
>TRBV21-1|NA|TRBJ2-7|NA
TGTGCCAGCAGCAAAGGTACTGCCAGTGACCTGATTGTTTACGAGCAGTACTTC
CASSKGTASDLIVYEQYF
>TRBV21-1|NA|TRBJ2-1|many
TGTGCCAGCAGCCCCGGGCTAGCGGGGGGACCCCACTACTACAATGAGCAGTTCTTC
CASSPGLAGGPHYYNEQFF
>TRBV12-3/TRBV12-4|NA|TRBJ1-1|many
TGTGCCAGCAGTTTACAGGTGAGCGGGACTGAAGCTTTCTTT
CASSLQVSGTEAFF
>TRBV29-1|NA|TRBJ1-2|many
TGCAGCGTTGAACGGGGAGATGGCTACACCTTC
CSVERGDGYTF
>TRBV7-2|NA|TRBJ2-7|many
TGTGCCAGCAGCTTTAGTAGTGGCTCTTACGAGCAGTACTTC
CASSFSSGSYEQYF
>TRBV5-1|TRBD1|TRBJ2-7|many
TGCGCCAGCAGGACCGGGACAGCCTTCTACGAGCAGTACTTC
CASRTGTAFYEQYF